This T cell receptor beta chain comes out of a study of cytomegalovirus exposure and HLA in healthy donors. The overall study: In an early release, HLA-typed donors contributed 75 million to 85 million unique TCR sequences. Study-level points and caveats: The study recorded 150 to 200 TCR beta chains that were cytomegalovirus-associated.

The study ran its PCR with 60 Vbeta and 13 Jbeta primers. The assay was immunoSEQ multiplex PCR, and TCRdb's table has in-frame clones only and misses some. The sample contains some 120,000 clones, 15% of which appear only once. This CDR3 spans 12 amino acids. V dropped 7 bases and J dropped 4; count of bases not matched to a gene: 1. Germline V gene data show CDR1 as SGHTA and CDR2 as FQGNSA. Notes on this clone: Antigen specificity is unknown.

The TCR was taken from a woman aged 18-29 years in good health and CMV-seronegative. The J gene is TRBJ1-5, the V gene TRBV7-2; 7 bases line up with TRBD1. The sequencing sample was made of PBMCs. The CDR3 loop is CASKGANQPQHF. CDR3 nucleotides: TGTGCCAGCAAGGGGGCAAATCAGCCCCAGCATTTT.